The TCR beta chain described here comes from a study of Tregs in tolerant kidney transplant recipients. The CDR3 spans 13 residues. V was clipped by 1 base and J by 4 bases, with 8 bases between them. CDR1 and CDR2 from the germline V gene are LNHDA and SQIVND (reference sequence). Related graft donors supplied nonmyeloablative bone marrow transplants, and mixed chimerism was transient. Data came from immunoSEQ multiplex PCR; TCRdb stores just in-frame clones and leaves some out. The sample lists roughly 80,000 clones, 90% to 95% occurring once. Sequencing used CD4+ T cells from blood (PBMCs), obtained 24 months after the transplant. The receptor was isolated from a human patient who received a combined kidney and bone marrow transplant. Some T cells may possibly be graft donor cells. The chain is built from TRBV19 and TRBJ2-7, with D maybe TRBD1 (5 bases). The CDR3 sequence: CASSIGQQYEQYF. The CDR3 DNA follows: TGTGCCAGTAGTATAGGACAGCAGTACGAGCAGTACTTC.